This TCR beta chain was captured by sequencing in a study of T cells in Graves' hyperthyroidism and ophthalmopathy. General observations from the study: The model identified upcoming ophthalmopathy a median about 7.1 months ahead of onset. Expanded thyroid clonotypes (above 0.001) were mostly also found in blood.

V gave up 4 bases and J gave up 7 bases; unmatched junction bases: 8. The CDR3 contains 16 residues. Germline assignment: CDR1 SGHTA and CDR2 FQGTGA. Of note for this clonotype: Its antigen is unidentified.

The CDR3 regions of TCR beta were amplified from RNA transcripts. First-round RT-PCR with HTBI primers amplified the TCR CDR3 region. TCRdb fed the multiplex PCR reads into MiXCR, producing one record per CDR3 protein. This table holds approximately 710,000 distinct CDR3 sequences, roughly 17% found once. Stable Graves' hyperthyroidism denoted no ophthalmopathy progression over 18 months. Diagnoses were established using clinical symptoms, serum thyroxine and TRAb, thyroid ultrasound and orbital computed tomography. The sequenced material came from blood. The clonotype comes from a man between 45 and 60 years old with Graves' hyperthyroidism. The chain carries TRBV7-3 and TRBJ2-1; 12 nucleotides match TRBD2. The CDR3, as DNA: TGTGCCAGCAGCTCCCCCACTAGCGGGAGGAGGAATGAGCAGTTCTTC. Translated, it gives CASSSPTSGRRNEQFF.